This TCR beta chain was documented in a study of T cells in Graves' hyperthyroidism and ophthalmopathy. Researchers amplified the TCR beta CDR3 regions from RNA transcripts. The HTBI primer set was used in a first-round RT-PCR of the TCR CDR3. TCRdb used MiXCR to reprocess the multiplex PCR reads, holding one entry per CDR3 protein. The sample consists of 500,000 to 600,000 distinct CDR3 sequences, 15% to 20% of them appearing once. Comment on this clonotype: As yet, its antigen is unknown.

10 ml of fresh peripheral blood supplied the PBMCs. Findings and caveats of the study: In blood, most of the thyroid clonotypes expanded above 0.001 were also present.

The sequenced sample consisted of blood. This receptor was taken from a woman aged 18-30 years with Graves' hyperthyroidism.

CDR3 bases: TGTGCCAGCAGCTTAGGGCCAGGGACACAAGCTAACTATGGCTACACCTTC. Its protein is CASSLGPGTQANYGYTF. The chain uses TRBV7-2 and TRBJ1-2, with TRBD1 as a possible D gene (6 bases). Germline-derived CDR1 and CDR2 are SGHTA and FQGNSA. CDR3 size: 17 residues. Trimming removed 1 base at V and 0 bases at J, with 15 bases between.